Following are 24 T cell receptor beta chains from one sample sequenced in a study of cytomegalovirus exposure and HLA in healthy donors. Both 60 Vbeta primers and 13 Jbeta primers went into the PCR. Sequencing was performed with immunoSEQ multiplex PCR; in TCRdb, only in-frame clones are kept and a portion is missing. The data hold about 120,000 clones, with over 60% observed a single time. Sequencing input: PBMCs. These receptors all stem from a man aged 18 to 35 in good health and CMV-seronegative.

The J gene is TRBJ2-7, the V gene TRBV7-6; 7 bases are a match to TRBD2. This CDR3 comprises 16 residues. V shed 1 base and J 0 bases; nucleotides not matched to a gene: 6. CDR1 is SGHVS and CDR2 is FNYEAQ in the germline V gene. Written as DNA, the CDR3 is TGTGCCAGCAGCTTAGATTCCGGGGGGACCTCCTACGAGCAGTACTTC. Translation: CASSLDSGGTSYEQYF.

In this sample, this clone turned up a few times. The rearrangement joins TRBV13 to TRBJ2-2; maybe TRBD2 (5 bases). Germline CDR1 reads PRHDT; CDR2 reads FYEKMQ (reference sequence). This CDR3 has 15 amino acids. V was clipped by 5 bases and J by 4 bases, with 14 bases between them. In DNA form, the CDR3 reads TGTGCCAGCAGCCCGAGAGGGAGCCGCACCGGGGAGCTGTTTTTT. It is translated as CASSPRGSRTGELFF.

This clone has more than one count but fewer than ten. V is TRBV13 and J is TRBJ2-3; 10 bases map to TRBD2. Germline-derived CDR1 and CDR2 are PRHDT and FYEKMQ (reference sequence). The CDR3 is made up of 16 amino acids. The V and J ends lost 4 bases and 0 bases, in that order; junction bases with no gene match: 4. The CDR3 sequence: CASSYASGGSTDTQYF. The CDR3 region has the DNA TGTGCCAGCAGCTACGCTAGCGGGGGTAGCACAGATACGCAGTATTTT.

The rearrangement uses TRBV7-8 and TRBJ2-7; D might be TRBD1 (6 bases). CDR3 length: 15 residues. Trimming took off 5 bases at V and 2 bases at J, with 16 bases between the two ends. Germline CDR1 reads SGHVS; CDR2 reads FQNEAQ. The CDR3: CASSIYRDPTYEQYF. Written as DNA, the CDR3 is TGTGCCAGCAGCATTTACAGGGATCCTACCTACGAGCAGTACTTC.

This chain joins TRBV19 and TRBJ1-4; TRBD1 matches at 7 bases. CDR3 length: 14 amino acids. Unmatched junction bases numbered 8, after V lost 6 bases and J lost 7 bases. Germline lookup yields CDR1 LNHDA and CDR2 SQIVND (reference sequence). The CDR3 loop is CASSNRDSFEKLFF. CDR3 nucleotides: TGTGCCAGTAGCAACCGGGACAGCTTTGAAAAACTGTTTTTT.

This chain joins TRBV30 and TRBJ2-7, with TRBD1 as a possible D gene (5 bases). The CDR3 totals 11 residues. The germline V gene has CDR1 GTSNPN and CDR2 SVGIG (reference sequence). V was trimmed by 3 bases and J by 11 bases, leaving 14 bases between them. CDR3 in DNA: TGTGCCTGGAGACAGGAGATCAAGGAGTACTTC. It translates to CAWRQEIKEYF.

This rearrangement joins TRBV11-3 to TRBJ2-3, with 12 bases that match TRBD2. V shed 5 bases and J 1 base; nucleotides not matched to a gene: 7. Germline lookup yields CDR1 SGHNT and CDR2 YENEEA. CDR3 length equals 17 residues. CDR3 bases: TGTGCCAGCAGCGCGGGGACTAGCGGGCTGGGCACAGATACGCAGTATTTT. Its translation is CASSAGTSGLGTDTQYF. Variable domain in full (rest from reference TRBV11-3 and TRBJ2-3): EAGVVQSPRYKIIEKKQPVAFWCNPISGHNTLYWYLQNLGQGPELLIRYENEEAVDDSQLPKDRFSAERLKGVDSTLKIQPAELGDSAVYLCASSAGTSGLGTDTQYFGPGTRLTVL.

This chain connects TRBV7-9 to TRBJ2-3; D might be TRBD2 (6 bases). The CDR3 runs 15 residues. The V gene's germline CDR1 is SEHNR and CDR2 FQNEAQ (reference sequence). Trimming took 4 bases from V and 1 from J, leaving 12 bases between them. The DNA of the CDR3 is TGTGCCAGCAGCTCGTCCCGGAGGGGCACAGATACGCAGTATTTT. Its translation is CASSSSRRGTDTQYF.

The chain combines TRBV10-3 with TRBJ1-1, with 9 bases fitting TRBD1. This CDR3 is built from 15 residues. Germline lookup yields CDR1 ENHRY and CDR2 SYGVKD. The trim removed 3 bases at V and 1 base at J, leaving 3 bases unmatched. The CDR3 protein is CAISDRGQGNTEAFF. The CDR3 DNA follows: TGTGCCATCAGTGACAGGGGACAGGGGAACACTGAAGCTTTCTTT.

The chain is built from TRBV30 and TRBJ1-5; no reliable D call. The CDR3 spans 14 residues. Germline lookup yields CDR1 GTSNPN and CDR2 SVGIG (reference sequence). The germline V and J ends were trimmed by 0 bases and 1 base, with 7 bases remaining between them. CDR3: CAWSVGGSNQPQHF. Written as DNA, the CDR3 is TGTGCCTGGAGTGTCGGCGGGAGCAATCAGCCCCAGCATTTT.

The chain employs TRBV18 and TRBJ2-1; possible D gene TRBD1, 6 bases. V lost 4 bases and J lost 4, with 8 bases in between. Germline assignment: CDR1 KGHSH and CDR2 LQKENI. The CDR3 extends over 13 amino acids. CDR3 protein: CASSRGGYNEQFF. DNA for the CDR3: TGTGCCAGCTCACGAGGGGGTTACAATGAGCAGTTCTTC.

The gene calls are TRBV28 and TRBJ1-1, with D unclear. The CDR3 has 12 amino acids. Germline CDR1 reads MDHEN; CDR2 reads SYDVKM. The V end lost 2 bases, the J end lost 4 bases, and 5 bases lay between the germline ends. DNA for the CDR3: TGTGCCAGCAGTTTAATGGCCACTGAAGCTTTCTTT. Protein sequence: CASSLMATEAFF. The full variable domain, completed using reference TRBV28 and TRBJ1-1, is DVKVTQSSRYLVKRTGEKVFLECVQDMDHENMFWYRQDPGLGLRLIYFSYDVKMKEKGDIPEGYSVSREKKERFSLILESASTNQTSMYLCASSLMATEAFFGQGTRLTVV.

This clone was detected a few times. At one boundary the junction diverges from the germline segment, which might be a read error. The chain combines TRBV7-9 with TRBJ2-5; a weak D match, TRBD1 (6 bases). The CDR3 loop spans 16 amino acids. CDR1 and CDR2 (germline): SEHNR, FQNEAQ (reference sequence). The CDR3 DNA reads TGTGCCAGCACCTTAGCCCCCGGGACAAAACAAGAGACCCAGTACTTC. Translation gives CASTLAPGTKQETQYF.

The count of this clone is one. This sequence joins TRBV27 and TRBJ2-1; TRBD2 matches at 9 bases. There are 16 residues in the CDR3. The germline V gene encodes CDR1 MNHEY and CDR2 SMNVEV (reference sequence). V lost 3 bases to trimming and J lost 8 bases; unmatched junction nucleotides: 11. CDR3 protein: CASSLIRAGGVHEQFF. In DNA, the CDR3 is TGTGCCAGCAGTTTGATTAGGGCGGGAGGGGTACATGAGCAGTTCTTC.

This clone was counted between two and nine times. The CDR3 coding sequence is TGTGCCAGCAGTTACTCCGCCGGGACAGGGAATTACGAGCAGTACTTC. Translated, it gives CASSYSAGTGNYEQYF. The chain couples TRBV6-5 to TRBJ2-7; TRBD1 matches at 9 bases. Germline V gene lookup returns CDR1 MNHEY and CDR2 SVGAGI. V lost 0 bases and J lost 4; bases outside the gene matches: 7. CDR3 length: 16 residues.

In this sample, this clone turned up a few times. V gene TRBV6-4 combines with J gene TRBJ2-3; TRBD2 agrees at 7 bases. Germline lookup yields CDR1 MRHNA and CDR2 SNTAGT. The CDR3 runs to 14 residues. V trimming: 2 bases; J trimming: 4 bases; junction bases outside the gene matches: 3. As DNA, the CDR3 is TGTGCCAGCAGTGACGGCGGGAGCGCAGATACGCAGTATTTT. Translating gives CASSDGGSADTQYF.

The chain links TRBV18 to TRBJ2-7; 11 bases fit TRBD1. CDR1 and CDR2 (germline): KGHSH, LQKENI. The J segment lost 6 bases and the V segment lost 2 bases, leaving 9 bases of the junction unmatched. The CDR3 is 16 amino acids. The CDR3 DNA follows: TGTGCCAGCTCACCAACCACGATAGGGACAGGGGGCGAGCAGTACTTC. Translated: CASSPTTIGTGGEQYF.

The chain couples TRBV4-2 to TRBJ1-3; a weak D match, TRBD1 (6 bases). V was shortened by 5 bases and J by 0 bases, with 17 bases between the two germline ends. Germline lookup yields CDR1 LGHNA and CDR2 YNFKEQ. The CDR3 runs to 17 residues. In nucleotides, the CDR3 is TGTGCCAGCAGCGGGGGGGGCAGGCCATTCTCTGGAAACACCATATATTTT. It specifies CASSGGGRPFSGNTIYF.

To note about this clone: One end of the junction does not line up with germline, which may come from a read error. The V and J genes are TRBV7-9 and TRBJ2-6; TRBD1 matches 11 bases. The germline CDR1 and CDR2 sequences are SEHNR and FQNEAQ (reference sequence). This CDR3 region has 19 residues. The CDR3 DNA is TGTTCCAGCAGCACCCGGACAGGGGGCCTTAGGTCGGGGGCCAACGTCCTGACTTTC. Its protein product is CSSSTRTGGLRSGANVLTF.

The chain has TRBV11-1 and TRBJ2-7; 11 nucleotides align to TRBD1. This CDR3 is 16 amino acids long. The V segment lost 1 base and the J segment 6 bases; nucleotides outside the gene matches: 8. Per the germline V gene, CDR1 is SGHAT and CDR2 is FQDESV (reference sequence). The CDR3 spells CASSLGGQGVIGEQYF. In nucleotides, the CDR3 is TGTGCCAGCAGCTTAGGGGGACAGGGGGTAATCGGCGAGCAGTACTTC.

Notes on this clone: An end of the junction does not agree with germline; a read error may underlie this. This chain joins TRBV7-9 and TRBJ1-2; weak D call: TRBD1 (5 bases). The CDR3 totals 15 residues. CDR1 is SEHNR and CDR2 is FQNEAQ in the germline V gene (reference sequence). CDR3 bases: TGTTCCAGCAGCTTGGAGAAGGGGACTTCCTATGGCTACACCTTC. It translates to CSSSLEKGTSYGYTF.

The V and J genes are TRBV27 and TRBJ2-3; 9 nucleotides agree with TRBD2. CDR3 length: 17 residues. With V trimmed by 2 bases and J by 1 base, 7 bases remained unmatched. Germline V lookup: CDR1 MNHEY, CDR2 SMNVEV (reference sequence). CDR3 bases: TGTGCCAGCAGTTTAAGTGGGGCGGGAGGGGGCACAGATACGCAGTATTTT. It codes for CASSLSGAGGGTDTQYF.

The chain has TRBV30 and TRBJ1-2, with 7 bases identical to TRBD1. Trimming at V came to 8 bases and at J to 4 bases, leaving 4 bases not matched to a gene. This CDR3 has 11 amino acids. Per the germline V gene, CDR1 is GTSNPN and CDR2 is SVGIG (reference sequence). This chain's CDR3 is CAEWDSYGYTF. DNA for the CDR3: TGTGCCGAATGGGACAGCTATGGCTACACCTTC.

This clone showed up just once. The CDR3 sequence: CASGDRGQETQYF. The CDR3 nucleotides are TGTGCTAGTGGTGACAGGGGGCAGGAGACCCAGTACTTC. V and J are TRBV12-5 and TRBJ2-5; 10 nucleotides agree with TRBD1. This CDR3 region has 13 residues. V gave up 5 bases and J gave up 5 bases; unmatched junction bases: 2. In germline, CDR1 is LGHNT, CDR2 FRNRAP.